The clone carrying this TCR beta chain was counted only a few times. Its matching antigen is unknown. Distinct nucleotide sequences in the sample also encode this CDR3. The data belong to a study of T cell responses to AZD1222 COVID-19 vaccine. Broader study findings: Spike was spanned by vaccine-associated CD4 TCRs, with dominance at 160-218 and 743-854.

Sequencing used immunoSEQ multiplex PCR; TCRdb keeps in-frame clones, though not all of them. The profile shows some 120,000 clones, 80% to 95% of them singletons. Germline CDR1 LGHDT, CDR2 YNNKEL (reference sequence). The length of the CDR3 is 14 residues. V lost 6 bases, J lost 2 bases, and 11 bases lay in between. The V and J genes are TRBV3-1 (or the pseudogene TRBV3-2) and TRBJ2-1, with D possibly TRBD1 on 6 matching bases. This TCR came from an adult who received the MenACWY meningococcal vaccine as a control. The sequencing here drew on peripheral blood, taken 28 days after the second dose of the MenACWY control vaccine. The CDR3 reads CASSPRGTYNEQFF. For the CDR3, the DNA is TGTGCCAGCAGTCCTAGGGGGACCTACAATGAGCAGTTCTTC.